Listed below are T cell receptor beta chains from one sample, sequenced in a study of ipilimumab plus nivolumab after autologous stem cell transplantation. Generated by immunoSEQ multiplex PCR, the TCRdb table keeps only in-frame clones and is missing some. This sample has around 84,000 clones, with around 80% found just once. This specimen was PBMCs, taken in a trial of ipilimumab plus nivolumab as post-transplant consolidation. Receptors originate from a male donor with diffuse large B-cell lymphoma. The CDR3 runs from the conserved cysteine through the conserved F or W. D genes are given only for firm matches. A row's size may be missing; if present it is once, few, many or a size class.

>-|TRBJ1-6|TRBV19|15|-
CASSDQGNYNSPLHF
TGTGCCAGTAGTGACCAGGGGAACTATAATTCACCCCTCCACTTT
>-|TRBJ2-3|TRBV7-3|13|-
CASSLDRRDTQYF
TGTGCCAGCAGCTTAGACCGCCGAGATACGCAGTATTTT
>-|TRBJ1-1|TRBV14|14|-
CASSQAWGAALAFF
TGTGCCAGCAGCCAAGCCTGGGGTGCCGCGTTGGCTTTCTTT
>TRBD2|TRBJ2-1|TRBV7-2|16|-
CASSSSVAGATSEQFF
TGTGCCAGCAGCTCCTCAGTAGCGGGGGCTACAAGTGAGCAGTTCTTC
>-|TRBJ1-1|TRBV11-2|12|-
CASPDGNTEAFF
TGTGCCAGCCCCGACGGGAACACTGAAGCTTTCTTT
>-|TRBJ2-1|TRBV11-3|13|once
CASSLGRTNEQFF
TGTGCCAGCAGCTTGGGACGGACTAATGAGCAGTTCTTC
>-|TRBJ1-2|TRBV6-1|13|once
CASGGGRGYGYTF
TGTGCCAGCGGCGGGGGGCGTGGCTATGGCTACACCTTC
>-|TRBJ2-1|TRBV7-9|14|once
CASSLVGLSREQFF
TGTGCCAGCAGCTTAGTCGGACTATCTAGGGAGCAGTTCTTC
>TRBD1|TRBJ2-3|TRBV2|15|-
CASSLRTGGLDTQYF
TGTGCCAGCAGTCTTCGGACAGGGGGCTTAGATACGCAGTATTTT
>-|TRBJ2-7|TRBV5-1|14|-
CASSLVQVGGEQYF
TGCGCCAGCAGCTTGGTGCAGGTCGGTGGCGAGCAGTACTTC
>TRBD1|TRBJ2-1|TRBV10-2|16|-
CASRKQDRQGKGEQFF
TGCGCCAGTAGAAAGCAAGACCGACAGGGAAAGGGGGAGCAGTTCTTC
>TRBD2|TRBJ2-5|TRBV7-8|16|-
CASSEWTSGPQETQYF
TGTGCCAGCAGCGAGTGGACTAGCGGGCCACAAGAGACCCAGTACTTC
>TRBD2|TRBJ2-1|TRBV5-1|16|once
CASSFAGGGGYNEQFF
TGCGCCAGCAGCTTCGCTGGCGGGGGGGGTTACAATGAGCAGTTCTTC
>TRBD2|TRBJ2-3|TRBV11-2|18|-
CASSSDGERGGSTDTQYF
TGTGCCAGCAGCTCAGACGGGGAGCGGGGGGGCAGCACAGATACGCAGTATTTT
>-|TRBJ1-2|TRBV9|16|-
CASSTSTGGVGYGYTF
-
>-|TRBJ1-3|TRBV11-2|16|-
CASRTLWGASGNTIYF
TGTGCCAGCAGGACTCTTTGGGGCGCGTCAGGAAACACCATATATTTT
>TRBD1|TRBJ1-1|TRBV19|13|few
CASSVQGVAEAFF
TGTGCCAGTAGTGTACAGGGGGTTGCTGAAGCTTTCTTT
>-|TRBJ2-3|TRBV18|15|once
CASSPPGSKGDTQYF
TGTGCCAGCTCACCACCCGGCTCCAAGGGGGATACGCAGTATTTT
>TRBD1|TRBJ2-7|TRBV10-3|14|-
CAISEGGQKYEQYF
TGTGCCATCAGTGAAGGGGGACAGAAATACGAGCAGTACTTC
>-|TRBJ2-5|TRBV7-9|15|-
CASSLAYGGRETQYF
TGTGCCAGCAGCTTAGCCTACGGGGGAAGAGAGACCCAGTACTTC
>-|TRBJ2-7|TRBV27|13|-
CASSPLKTYEQYF
TGTGCCAGCAGTCCCCTGAAAACCTACGAGCAGTACTTC
>-|TRBJ1-1|TRBV6-1|13|-
CASRPGKITEAFF
TGTGCCAGCAGGCCAGGGAAAATAACTGAAGCTTTCTTT
>-|TRBJ2-5|TRBV7-9|14|-
CASRLEVAQETQYF
TGTGCCAGCAGACTAGAGGTGGCTCAAGAGACCCAGTACTTC
>-|TRBJ2-3|TRBV27|14|once
CASSADSDTDTQYF
TGTGCCAGCAGTGCGGACAGTGACACAGATACGCAGTATTTT
>TRBD1|TRBJ2-5|TRBV5-1|18|-
CASSLQLSDRGMVETQYF
TGCGCCAGCAGCTTGCAGCTCTCAGACAGGGGGATGGTAGAGACCCAGTACTTC
>-|TRBJ2-1|TRBV7-3|13|-
CASSLGNYNEQFF
TGTGCCAGCAGCTTGGGGAACTACAATGAGCAGTTCTTC
>TRBD1|TRBJ2-7|TRBV5-4|14|once
CASSSKTGVYEQYF
TGTGCCAGCAGCTCCAAGACAGGGGTCTACGAGCAGTACTTC
>TRBD1|TRBJ2-1|TRBV2|15|-
CASSTQQGTYNEQFF
TGTGCCAGCAGTACACAACAGGGGACCTACAATGAGCAGTTCTTC
>-|TRBJ2-5|TRBV28|16|once
CASSFPSPSSGETQYF
TGTGCCAGCAGTTTCCCTTCACCCTCGAGTGGGGAGACCCAGTACTTC
>TRBD1|TRBJ2-1|TRBV5-1|15|-
CASSSTGQGYNEQFF
TGCGCCAGCAGCTCGACGGGACAGGGCTACAATGAGCAGTTCTTC
>-|TRBJ1-2|TRBV10-2|11|few
CASSGRIGYTF
TGCGCCAGCAGTGGAAGGATAGGCTACACCTTC
>-|TRBJ1-2|TRBV7-9|13|-
CASSLVQDYGYTF
TGTGCCAGCAGCTTAGTACAGGACTATGGCTACACCTTC
>-|TRBJ1-2|TRBV28|14|once
CASSLSRENYGYTF
TGTGCCAGCAGTTTAAGCCGGGAGAACTATGGCTACACCTTC
>-|TRBJ2-7|TRBV29-1|12|-
CSVEGTAYEQYF
TGCAGCGTTGAAGGGACAGCCTACGAGCAGTACTTC
>-|TRBJ2-5|TRBV7-6|15|-
CASSTLTRAEETQYF
TGTGCCAGCAGCACATTAACCAGGGCCGAAGAGACCCAGTACTTC